This TCR beta chain was profiled in a study of blood T cell repertoires in COVID-19. For the study at large: COVID-19 samples from acute and convalescent phases originated in the United States, Italy and Spain. Nucleic acid was either cDNA or gDNA, and it came from T cells, B-cell-depleted T cells, or PBMCs.

Per the original methods: Nucleated cell counts were estimated from reference gene primer amplification. Profiling relied on immunoSEQ multiplex PCR, and the TCRdb table lists in-frame clones only, not all of them. From that table come the V and J calls and clone size; the DNA was used to work out D and trimming. Here the sample spans about 220,000 clones, about 80% being singletons. Trimming removed 1 base from V and 2 bases from J, with 11 bases in between. The CDR3 runs 15 residues. Germline lookup yields CDR1 SGHAT and CDR2 FQNNGV. The source is a woman under 40 who had recovered from COVID-19. This sequence joins TRBV11-2 and TRBJ2-5; D not resolved. Sequences were obtained from peripheral blood. CDR3 sequence (DNA): TGTGCCAGCAGCTTAGCACTAACAATACAAGAGACCCAGTACTTC. This encodes CASSLALTIQETQYF.